The sequence of this T cell receptor beta chain was determined in a study of blood T cell repertoires in COVID-19. At the level of the study: COVID-19 samples collected from the United States, Italy and Spain covered acute and convalescent phases. Nucleic acid was either cDNA or gDNA, and it came from T cells, B-cell-depleted T cells, or PBMCs.

CDR3 length equals 15 residues. Trimming at V came to 6 bases and at J to 7 bases, leaving 11 bases not matched to a gene. Germline values: CDR1 SNHLY, CDR2 FYNNEI. Authors' methods: Amplification from reference gene primers served as the basis for estimated nucleated cell counts. Sequenced by immunoSEQ multiplex PCR; TCRdb stores in-frame clones only, minus some. The DNA gave D and trimming, while V, J and clone size come from that table. The sample has approximately 280,000 clones; about 90% are singletons. Sequenced material: peripheral blood. The V and J genes are TRBV2 and TRBJ2-7; 11 bases match TRBD1. The sequence derives from a woman younger than 45 who had recovered from COVID-19. The CDR3 here is CASSAVGQGAWEQYF. The CDR3, as DNA: TGTGCCAGCAGCGCCGTTGGACAGGGGGCGTGGGAGCAGTACTTC.